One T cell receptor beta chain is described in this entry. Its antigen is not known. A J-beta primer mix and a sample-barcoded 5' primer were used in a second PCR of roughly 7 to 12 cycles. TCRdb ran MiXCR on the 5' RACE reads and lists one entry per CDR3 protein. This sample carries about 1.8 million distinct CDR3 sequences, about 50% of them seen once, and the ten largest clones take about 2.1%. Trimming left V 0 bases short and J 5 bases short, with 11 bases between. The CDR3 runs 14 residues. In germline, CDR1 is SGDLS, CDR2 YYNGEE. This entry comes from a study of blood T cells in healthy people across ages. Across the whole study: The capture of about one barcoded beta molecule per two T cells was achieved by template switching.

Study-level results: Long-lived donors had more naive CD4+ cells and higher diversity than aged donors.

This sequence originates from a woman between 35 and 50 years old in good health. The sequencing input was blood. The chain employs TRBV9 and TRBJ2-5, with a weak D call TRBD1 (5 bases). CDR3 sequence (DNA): TGTGCCAGCAGCGTAGATTCAGGGATGGAGACCCAGTACTTC. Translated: CASSVDSGMETQYF.